These 31 T cell receptor beta chains came from one sample sequenced in a study of blood T cell repertoires in COVID-19. The table came from immunoSEQ multiplex PCR; TCRdb's copy has only in-frame clones and leaves some out. The sample yields 200,000 or so clones, almost 85% seen once. Sequencing was carried out using peripheral blood. The receptors stem from a human donor with acute or convalescent COVID-19. The donor label of this sample is uncertain.

The rearrangement uses TRBV12-5 and TRBJ2-7, with 7 bases that match TRBD1. The CDR3 is made up of 14 amino acids. In germline, CDR1 is LGHNT, CDR2 FRNRAP. The ends lost 5 bases at V and 4 bases at J; junction bases unmatched: 8. The CDR3 is CASGPPTGTYEQYF. CDR3 sequence (DNA): TGTGCTAGTGGTCCGCCGACAGGGACGTACGAGCAGTACTTC.

The sample holds one count of this clone. This chain uses TRBV29-1 with TRBJ2-3; 8 nucleotides line up with TRBD2. Germline CDR1 SQVTM, CDR2 ANQGSEA. There are 16 residues in the CDR3. Trimming removed 6 bases from V and 0 bases from J; junction bases left unmatched: 11. DNA of the CDR3: TGCAGCGTCTCTACCGGGAGGGCTTTCAGCACAGATACGCAGTATTTT. Encoded protein: CSVSTGRAFSTDTQYF.

This sequence joins TRBV20-1 and TRBJ2-7; D not resolved. The CDR3 sequence is 11 residues long. Germline assignment: CDR1 DFQATT and CDR2 SNEGSKA (reference sequence). V dropped 5 bases and J dropped 6 bases, with 11 bases sitting between them. The CDR3, as DNA: TGCAGTGCTTCTACGACTTTCGAGCAGTACTTC. It codes for CSASTTFEQYF.

The chain links TRBV3-1 (or the pseudogene TRBV3-2) to TRBJ2-7; 9 bases match TRBD2. CDR1 is LGHDT, CDR2 YNNKEL, per germline (reference sequence). After removal of 1 base from V and 0 bases from J, the junction contained 7 bases not matched to a gene. The CDR3 has 17 residues. CDR3 bases: TGTGCCAGCAGCCAAGTTGGGCCTAGCGGGAACTCCTACGAGCAGTACTTC. Its protein is CASSQVGPSGNSYEQYF.

This sequence joins TRBV6-2 or TRBV6-3 and TRBJ2-1, with 14 nucleotides matching TRBD2. The V and J ends lost 5 bases and 9 bases, in that order; junction bases with no gene match: 6. The CDR3 loop spans 15 amino acids. CDR1 is MNHEY, CDR2 SVGEGT, per germline. DNA for the CDR3: TGTGCCAGCAGTCCCGGGACTAGCGGGAGTCGTGAGCAGTTCTTC. It yields the protein CASSPGTSGSREQFF.

The genes are TRBV5-1 and TRBJ1-3, with 7 nucleotides matching TRBD1. J was trimmed by 0 bases and V by 0 bases; bases with no gene match: 6. This CDR3 comprises 17 residues. Germline CDR1 is SGHRS and CDR2 is YFSETQ. This chain's CDR3 is CASSLALRGSSGNTIYF. CDR3 DNA sequence: TGCGCCAGCAGCTTGGCCCTCAGGGGGTCCTCTGGAAACACCATATATTTT. The whole variable domain, remainder taken from reference TRBV5-1 and TRBJ1-3, is KAGVTQTPRYLIKTRGQQVTLSCSPISGHRSVSWYQQTPGQGLQFLFEYFSETQRNKGNFPGRFSGRQFSNSRSEMNVSTLELGDSALYLCASSLALRGSSGNTIYFGEGSWLTVV.

The chain couples TRBV11-2 to TRBJ2-2; TRBD2 matches 9 bases. Losses at the gene ends were 0 bases for V and 8 bases for J; bases not matched to a gene: 7. Germline V gene sequence: CDR1 SGHAT, CDR2 FQNNGV. The CDR3 totals 16 residues. The CDR3 is CASSLDALAGTGELFF. The CDR3 nucleotides read TGTGCCAGCAGCTTAGATGCGCTAGCGGGAACTGGGGAGCTGTTTTTT.

The chain couples TRBV2 to TRBJ2-7, with 8 bases aligning to TRBD1. The CDR3 is 17 amino acids. Germline V lookup: CDR1 SNHLY, CDR2 FYNNEI. Trimming cost V 2 bases and J 7 bases; bases outside gene matches: 16. CDR3 amino acids: CASSERQGAFSIREQYF. The CDR3 DNA sequence: TGTGCCAGCAGTGAACGGCAGGGGGCCTTCTCTATACGGGAGCAGTACTTC.

The V call is TRBV7-8, the J call TRBJ2-7, with a tentative D call TRBD2 (6 bases). This CDR3 region has 17 residues. Germline V lookup: CDR1 SGHVS, CDR2 FQNEAQ. V was cut by 1 base and J by 0 bases, with 16 bases left in between. CDR3 region: CASSLDLFAGSSYEQYF. Here the CDR3 DNA reads TGTGCCAGCAGCTTAGACTTGTTTGCGGGAAGCTCCTACGAGCAGTACTTC.

This chain joins TRBV29-1 and TRBJ1-1; D call uncertain. CDR1 and CDR2 (germline): SQVTM, ANQGSEA. The CDR3 is made up of 12 amino acids. V was clipped by 7 bases and J by 1 base, with 10 bases between them. The CDR3 spells CSGSRTNTEAFF. CDR3 nucleotides: TGCAGCGGGTCCAGAACGAACACTGAAGCTTTCTTT.

The chain joins TRBV24-1 to TRBJ2-1; a weak D match, TRBD2 (6 bases). Germline V lookup: CDR1 KGHDR, CDR2 SFDVKD. Trimming shortened V by 4 bases and J by 3 bases, and 9 bases separated the two germline ends. The CDR3 totals 14 residues. In DNA, the CDR3 is TGTGCCACCAGTGAGGGGACTTTCTACAATGAGCAGTTCTTC. Amino acids: CATSEGTFYNEQFF.

The chain carries TRBV21-1 and TRBJ2-2; TRBD2 is taken as the D call from the table, unchecked against the DNA. TRBV21-1 is noted as a pseudogene. The CDR3 is made up of 16 amino acids. DNA for the CDR3: TGTGCCAGCAGCACTTCTAGCGGGAGGGACACCGGGGAGCTGTTTTTT. Its translation is CASSTSSGRDTGELFF.

The gene calls are TRBV2 and TRBJ2-2; no reliable D call. The CDR3 is 14 amino acids. Deletions cut 5 bases from V and 4 bases from J, with 11 bases between. Looked up from germline, CDR1 is SNHLY and CDR2 is FYNNEI. CDR3 sequence reads: CASSPEAPTGELFF. The CDR3 DNA follows: TGTGCCAGCAGTCCCGAGGCCCCCACCGGGGAGCTGTTTTTT.

The CDR3 loop is CASSSLQGAWTEAFF. As DNA, the CDR3 is TGTGCCAGCAGCTCCCTACAGGGGGCATGGACTGAAGCTTTCTTT. The chain has TRBV11-2 and TRBJ1-1; 9 bases line up with TRBD1. Germline V gene sequence: CDR1 SGHAT, CDR2 FQNNGV. The CDR3 extends over 15 amino acids. Trimming took 4 bases from V and 5 from J; bases not matched to a gene: 8.

The rearrangement joins TRBV18 to TRBJ1-2, with D possibly matching TRBD1 (6 bases). The CDR3 runs to 12 residues. Trimming left V 2 bases short and J 5 bases short, with 6 bases between. CDR1 and CDR2 (germline): KGHSH, LQKENI. CDR3 DNA: TGTGCCAGCTCACCAGGACAGTATGGCTACACCTTC. Translating it yields CASSPGQYGYTF.

CDR3 sequence (DNA): TGCGCCAGCAGCAAAGGAGCGGGTATCTCCTACAATGAGCAGTTCTTC. Translation gives CASSKGAGISYNEQFF. V is TRBV5-1 and J is TRBJ2-1; TRBD2 is a possible D gene (6 bases). Germline CDR1 and CDR2: SGHRS and YFSETQ. Between the trimmed V and J ends, which lost 4 bases and 0 bases, there was a span of 14 bases. The CDR3 loop spans 16 amino acids.

The chain couples TRBV20-1 to TRBJ1-4, with D maybe TRBD1 (5 bases). Germline CDR1 reads DFQATT; CDR2 reads SNEGSKA (reference sequence). Trimming took off 3 bases at V and 0 bases at J, with 11 bases between the two ends. The CDR3 runs to 15 residues. CDR3 nucleotide sequence: TGCAGTGCTAGTACCCAGGGTACAACTAATGAAAAACTGTTTTTT. This encodes CSASTQGTTNEKLFF.

The chain combines TRBV6-5 with TRBJ2-3, with D possibly being TRBD1 (6 bases). The V end was cut by 5 bases, the J end by 2 bases, with 14 bases between. Looked up from germline, CDR1 is MNHEY and CDR2 is SVGAGI. This CDR3 comprises 15 residues. The CDR3 DNA follows: TGTGCCAGCAGTCCCTACAGGGCCATCACAGATACGCAGTATTTT. Translating gives CASSPYRAITDTQYF.

This chain's CDR3 is CASSLSARGTYNEQFF. For the CDR3, the DNA is TGTGCCAGCAGCTTATCGGCCCGAGGGACCTACAATGAGCAGTTCTTC. The chain links TRBV7-3 to TRBJ2-1, with D tentatively TRBD2 (5 bases). The CDR3 runs to 16 residues. The V and J ends lost 2 bases and 2 bases respectively, with 13 bases between them. Germline V gene sequence: CDR1 SGHTA, CDR2 FQGTGA.

As DNA, the CDR3 is TGTGCCAGCAGCTTGGGACTAGATGAGACCCAGTACTTC. Translation gives CASSLGLDETQYF. The rearrangement uses TRBV5-4 and TRBJ2-5; possibly TRBD2 for D (6 bases). The ends were cut back, 0 bases at V and 5 bases at J, with 8 bases in the middle. The germline V gene has CDR1 SGHNT and CDR2 YYREEE (reference sequence). This CDR3 spans 13 amino acids. Full variable domain (outside the CDR3, taken from reference TRBV5-4 and TRBJ2-5): ETGVTQSPTHLIKTRGQQVTLRCSSQSGHNTVSWYQQALGQGPQFIFQYYREEENGRGNFPPRFSGLQFPNYSSELNVNALELDDSALYLCASSLGLDETQYFGPGTRLLVL.

The rearrangement joins TRBV3-1 (or the pseudogene TRBV3-2) to TRBJ2-3; 9 bases map to TRBD2. This CDR3 comprises 16 residues. Germline V gene data show CDR1 as LGHDT and CDR2 as YNNKEL (reference sequence). Trimming cost V 4 bases and J 3 bases; bases outside gene matches: 8. The chain's CDR3 is CASSPTSGSLTDTQYF. CDR3 sequence (DNA): TGTGCCAGCAGCCCGACTAGCGGCTCCCTGACAGATACGCAGTATTTT.

This chain uses TRBV6-6 with TRBJ2-7, with D perhaps TRBD1 (6 bases). Germline V gene lookup returns CDR1 MNHNY and CDR2 SVGAGI (reference sequence). The CDR3 has 14 residues. Deletions cut 3 bases from V and 6 bases from J, with 15 bases between. In DNA, the CDR3 is TGTGCCAGCAGTTATGTTCGGCGAGGGGGCGAGCAGTACTTC. It specifies CASSYVRRGGEQYF.

The V and J genes are TRBV5-1 and TRBJ1-5; no clear D. This CDR3 is 15 amino acids long. Germline assignment: CDR1 SGHRS and CDR2 YFSETQ. V dropped 0 bases and J dropped 2 bases, with 9 bases sitting between them. The CDR3 DNA reads TGCGCCAGCAGCTTGGAGGGAGTAGGCAATCAGCCCCAGCATTTT. Translation gives CASSLEGVGNQPQHF.

The chain is built from TRBV7-3 and TRBJ2-1; TRBD1 matches 9 bases. This CDR3 is built from 15 residues. V shed 2 bases, J shed 6 bases, and the junction held 5 bases outside the gene matches. Germline V lookup: CDR1 SGHTA, CDR2 FQGTGA. CDR3 in DNA: TGTGCCAGCAGCTTACTGACAGGGGGATTCAATGAGCAGTTCTTC. Translation gives CASSLLTGGFNEQFF.

The chain is built from TRBV18 and TRBJ1-1; TRBD1 aligns across 7 bases. V was pared by 2 bases and J by 5 bases, with 8 bases of the junction left unmatched. CDR3 length equals 15 residues. Germline assignment: CDR1 KGHSH and CDR2 LQKENI. Here the CDR3 DNA reads TGTGCCAGCTCACCAACTACAGGGGTTCGGACTGAAGCTTTCTTT. As protein: CASSPTTGVRTEAFF.

The chain is built from TRBV7-6 and TRBJ2-2; TRBD2 matches 10 bases. J was trimmed by 1 base and V by 2 bases; bases with no gene match: 13. Germline assignment: CDR1 SGHVS and CDR2 FNYEAQ. The CDR3 sequence is 20 residues long. CDR3 coding DNA: TGTGCCAGCAGCTTAAAATCCAAAGGACTAGCGGTAAAGAACACCGGGGAGCTGTTTTTT. Its translation: CASSLKSKGLAVKNTGELFF.

V and J are TRBV25-1 and TRBJ1-1; the match to TRBD1 covers 7 bases. The CDR3 has 15 amino acids. The trim removed 4 bases at V and 0 bases at J, leaving 5 bases unmatched. CDR1 and CDR2 (germline): MGHDK, SYGVNS. CDR3 residues: CASSAAGQMNTEAFF. CDR3 DNA sequence: TGTGCCAGCAGTGCCGCGGGACAGATGAACACTGAAGCTTTCTTT.

V is TRBV6-2 or TRBV6-3 and J is TRBJ2-2; D unclear. V was pared by 5 bases and J by 6 bases, with 10 bases between. There are 13 residues in the CDR3. Germline values: CDR1 MNHEY, CDR2 SVGEGT. DNA of the CDR3: TGTGCCAGCAGTGGCAACGTCGCCGGGGAGCTGTTTTTT. Encoded protein: CASSGNVAGELFF.

This chain links TRBV7-9 with TRBJ2-5, with 8 bases that match TRBD2. Germline V gives CDR1 SEHNR, CDR2 FQNEAQ (reference sequence). The CDR3 spans 16 residues. The J segment lost 2 bases and the V segment lost 0 bases, leaving 5 bases of the junction unmatched. The CDR3 reads CASSLAATSGQETQYF. CDR3 DNA: TGTGCCAGCAGCTTAGCGGCTACTAGCGGACAAGAGACCCAGTACTTC.

This clone was counted a single time. The V call is TRBV18, the J call TRBJ2-2; D unresolved. This CDR3 has 15 residues. Germline values: CDR1 KGHSH, CDR2 LQKENI. V was shortened by 6 bases and J by 0 bases, with 11 bases between the two germline ends. This chain's CDR3 is CASSRAPPNTGELFF. The CDR3 DNA follows: TGTGCCAGCTCCCGCGCACCCCCGAACACCGGGGAGCTGTTTTTT. The whole variable domain, remainder taken from reference TRBV18 and TRBJ2-2, is NAGVMQNPRHLVRRRGQEARLRCSPMKGHSHVYWYRQLPEEGLKFMVYLQKENIIDESGMPKERFSAEFPKEGPSILRIQQVVRGDSAAYFCASSRAPPNTGELFFGEGSRLTVL.

The chain employs TRBV2 and TRBJ1-2, with 8 bases aligning to TRBD1. V shed 6 bases and J 5 bases; nucleotides not matched to a gene: 2. The CDR3 is made up of 12 amino acids. The germline V gene has CDR1 SNHLY and CDR2 FYNNEI. For the CDR3, the DNA is TGTGCCAGCAGGCGGACAGGGTATGGCTACACCTTC. This codes for CASRRTGYGYTF. Together with reference TRBV2 and TRBJ1-2, the CDR3 gives the full variable domain: EPEVTQTPSHQVTQMGQEVILRCVPISNHLYFYWYRQILGQKVEFLVSFYNNEISEKSEIFDDQFSVERPDGSNFTLKIRSTKLEDSAMYFCASRRTGYGYTFGSGTRLTVV.